Below, 32 T cell receptor beta chains from the same sample are listed, as sequenced in a study of blood T cell repertoires in COVID-19. Clones were read by immunoSEQ multiplex PCR, and TCRdb kept only the in-frame ones, dropping some. The sample yields about 160,000 clones, 81% seen once. Sequences were obtained from PBMCs or T cells enriched from blood (not recorded which). The receptors originated from a woman in her thirties or forties with acute COVID-19.

This clone was detected only a few times. Other DNA sequences from this sample encode an identical CDR3 as well. V usage is TRBV4-2 and J usage is TRBJ2-7, with 12 bases identical to TRBD2. The CDR3 sequence is 17 residues long. V was clipped by 0 bases and J by 0 bases; unmatched bases: 3. Germline V lookup: CDR1 LGHNA, CDR2 YNFKEQ. The DNA for the CDR3 is TGTGCCAGCAGCCAAGAGACTAGCGGGAGTTTCTCCTACGAGCAGTACTTC. Its translation: CASSQETSGSFSYEQYF.

The chain has TRBV5-1 and TRBJ2-1, with D tentatively TRBD2 (5 bases). CDR1 and CDR2 (germline): SGHRS, YFSETQ. V lost 0 bases and J 5 bases, leaving 9 bases between the germline ends. The length of the CDR3 is 14 residues. In DNA form, the CDR3 reads TGCGCCAGCAGCTTGGGGGCTAGCAACAATGAGCAGTTCTTC. As protein: CASSLGASNNEQFF.

The chain is built from TRBV14 and TRBJ1-3, with a weak D call TRBD1 (5 bases). Germline lookup yields CDR1 SGHDN and CDR2 FVKESK. V was cut by 4 bases and J by 3 bases, with 16 bases left in between. This CDR3 spans 16 amino acids. In DNA, the CDR3 is TGTGCCAGCAGCCGCGGGGACTTTTCGGTTGGAAACACCATATATTTT. Translated: CASSRGDFSVGNTIYF.

CDR3 DNA: TGTGCCAGCAGAGGGGTTCAGGAAAAACTGTTTTTT. This encodes CASRGVQEKLFF. The chain employs TRBV6-5 and TRBJ1-4, with a tentative D call TRBD1 (5 bases). There are 12 residues in the CDR3. CDR1 is MNHEY, CDR2 SVGAGI, per germline. Trimming pared 6 bases from V and 8 bases from J, leaving 10 bases between.

The chain has TRBV10-2 and TRBJ2-5; TRBD2 agrees at 7 bases. Germline assignment: CDR1 WSHSY and CDR2 SAAADI. V was pared by 4 bases and J by 4 bases, with 12 bases of the junction left unmatched. The CDR3 spans 16 residues. As DNA, the CDR3 is TGCGCCAGCAGTGGGGCGGGAGATCCGGGGGGAGAGACCCAGTACTTC. Translating gives CASSGAGDPGGETQYF.

The chain links TRBV4-2 to TRBJ2-3, with 9 bases identical to TRBD2. Germline CDR1 is LGHNA and CDR2 is YNFKEQ. Unmatched junction bases numbered 13, after V lost 5 bases and J lost 4 bases. This CDR3 comprises 17 residues. The CDR3 loop reads CASSNERTSGYSDTQYF. The CDR3 DNA follows: TGTGCCAGCAGCAACGAACGAACTAGCGGGTATTCAGATACGCAGTATTTT.

V and J are TRBV5-1 and TRBJ1-2; TRBD1 matches at 10 bases. Germline V gives CDR1 SGHRS, CDR2 YFSETQ. The CDR3 runs 14 residues. V gave up 5 bases and J gave up 6 bases; unmatched junction bases: 7. The chain's CDR3 is CASSAGTGVDGYTF. The CDR3 bases are TGCGCCAGCAGTGCCGGGACAGGGGTCGATGGCTACACCTTC.

This chain connects TRBV9 to TRBJ2-2, with TRBD2 matching 9 bases. Germline V gene sequence: CDR1 SGDLS, CDR2 YYNGEE. The CDR3 runs 17 residues. V shed 0 bases and J 7 bases; nucleotides not matched to a gene: 10. CDR3 sequence: CASSVGYSGSKSGELFF. The CDR3 DNA is TGTGCCAGCAGCGTAGGGTATAGCGGGAGTAAGAGCGGGGAGCTGTTTTTT.

The chain employs TRBV5-1 and TRBJ2-3, with a possible D match to TRBD1 (6 bases). In germline, CDR1 is SGHRS, CDR2 YFSETQ. With 2 bases removed from V and 5 bases from J, the gap between germline ends came to 15 bases. The CDR3 contains 15 residues. In DNA, the CDR3 is TGCGCCAGCAGCTTAGGGGGAGTAGCTGGAGATACGCAGTATTTT. It yields the protein CASSLGGVAGDTQYF.

V and J are TRBV3-1 (or the pseudogene TRBV3-2) and TRBJ1-3; D remains ambiguous. Trimming left V 4 bases short and J 0 bases short, with 16 bases between. This CDR3 contains 17 residues. Germline V gene lookup returns CDR1 LGHDT and CDR2 YNNKEL (reference sequence). The CDR3, as DNA: TGTGCCAGCAGCCCCGGACTTAGGGTCAACTCTGGAAACACCATATATTTT. Its translation: CASSPGLRVNSGNTIYF.

V and J are TRBV18 and TRBJ2-5, with a possible D match to TRBD2 (5 bases). V lost 2 bases and J 5 bases, leaving 12 bases between the germline ends. This CDR3 contains 14 residues. Germline CDR1 reads KGHSH; CDR2 reads LQKENI. For the CDR3, the DNA is TGTGCCAGCTCACCAGGACTTGGCGGGGAGACCCAGTACTTC. It codes for CASSPGLGGETQYF.

The CDR3 loop is CASRHSGDSYNEQFF. CDR3 nucleotide sequence: TGTGCCAGTAGGCATAGCGGGGACTCCTACAATGAGCAGTTCTTC. This chain links TRBV19 with TRBJ2-1; 8 bases map to TRBD2. In germline, CDR1 is LNHDA, CDR2 SQIVND (reference sequence). Trimming cost V 6 bases and J 0 bases; bases outside gene matches: 4. The CDR3 has 15 amino acids.

The V call is TRBV21-1, the J call TRBJ2-2; the D segment call TRBD1 is taken from the table without a DNA check. TRBV21-1 is annotated as a pseudogene. The CDR3 extends over 14 amino acids. CDR3 sequence: CASGNSGGTGELFF. The CDR3 DNA is TGTGCCAGCGGGAACTCAGGGGGCACCGGGGAGCTGTTTTTT.

This clone was observed a few times. The gene calls are TRBV9 and TRBJ2-1; 11 positions agree with TRBD2. CDR3 length equals 16 residues. Germline trimming cut 0 bases from V and 6 bases from J; bases unmatched to any gene: 5. Germline lookup yields CDR1 SGDLS and CDR2 YYNGEE. CDR3 sequence reads: CASSVGDSGRANEQFF. CDR3 nucleotides: TGTGCCAGCAGCGTAGGGGATAGCGGGAGGGCCAATGAGCAGTTCTTC.

The chain uses TRBV29-1 and TRBJ2-3, with 9 bases lining up with TRBD1. V lost 2 bases, J lost 6 bases, and 15 bases stayed unmatched. The CDR3 runs 17 residues. The germline CDR1 and CDR2 sequences are SQVTM and ANQGSEA. CDR3 in DNA: TGCAGCGTTGAACTAACACAGGGGGCCGCTTCGTGGGATACGCAGTATTTT. Residues: CSVELTQGAASWDTQYF.

The V call is TRBV30, the J call TRBJ2-7; D perhaps matches TRBD1 (6 bases). With 0 bases removed from V and 12 bases from J, the gap between germline ends came to 27 bases. Germline V gene sequence: CDR1 GTSNPN, CDR2 SVGIG (reference sequence). This CDR3 region has 16 residues. CDR3 sequence (DNA): TGTGCCTGGAGTGTATTGGGTACAGGGAGATCACCCCCCCCGTACTTC. Its protein is CAWSVLGTGRSPPPYF.

The chain employs TRBV2 and TRBJ1-1, with 9 bases fitting TRBD1. V gave up 6 bases and J gave up 4 bases; unmatched junction bases: 6. The CDR3 contains 14 residues. The germline V gene encodes CDR1 SNHLY and CDR2 FYNNEI. The CDR3 coding sequence is TGTGCCAGCAGCCGTACAGGGGGCGTCACTGAAGCTTTCTTT. Translation gives CASSRTGGVTEAFF. The full variable domain, with the rest looked up from reference TRBV2 and TRBJ1-1, is EPEVTQTPSHQVTQMGQEVILRCVPISNHLYFYWYRQILGQKVEFLVSFYNNEISEKSEIFDDQFSVERPDGSNFTLKIRSTKLEDSAMYFCASSRTGGVTEAFFGQGTRLTVV.

The table lists this clone with a count of one. The rearrangement links TRBV21-1 to TRBJ2-7; TRBD2, as called in the table, went unchecked against the DNA. TRBV21-1 corresponds to a pseudogene. The CDR3 has 18 amino acids. CDR3 loop: CASSLGTSGRVGSYEQYF. For the CDR3, the DNA is TGTGCCAGCAGCCTAGGGACTAGCGGGAGGGTTGGTTCCTACGAGCAGTACTTC.

This clone occurred once. J is TRBJ2-1 and V is TRBV11-3, with 11 bases fitting TRBD2. CDR3 length: 15 amino acids. Germline lookup yields CDR1 SGHNT and CDR2 YENEEA. The V and J ends lost 3 bases and 10 bases, in that order; junction bases with no gene match: 8. DNA of the CDR3: TGTGCCAGCAGCTTTGAAGGACTAGCGGGTAGAGAGCAGTTCTTC. Its protein is CASSFEGLAGREQFF.

The chain couples TRBV11-3 to TRBJ2-1, with 10 nucleotides matching TRBD2. Trimming took 3 bases from V and 5 from J; bases not matched to a gene: 4. CDR1 is SGHNT, CDR2 YENEEA, per germline. The CDR3 extends over 15 amino acids. The CDR3 DNA follows: TGTGCCAGCAGCTTGCGGACTAGCGGTGACAATGAGCAGTTCTTC. It codes for CASSLRTSGDNEQFF.

The chain joins TRBV19 to TRBJ1-1, with D possibly matching TRBD1 (5 bases). Germline V lookup: CDR1 LNHDA, CDR2 SQIVND (reference sequence). Trimming removed 3 bases at V and 0 bases at J, with 26 bases between. The CDR3 totals 20 residues. The chain's CDR3 is CASSMGLGRVRTPLNTEAFF. The CDR3 nucleotides read TGTGCCAGTAGTATGGGGCTGGGTCGGGTAAGAACACCTTTGAACACTGAAGCTTTCTTT.

This clone was seen a few times. The junction departs from the called germline gene at one end, perhaps through a read error. J is TRBJ2-3 and V is TRBV6-1, with D possibly TRBD1 on 6 matching bases. CDR3 length equals 13 residues. CDR1 and CDR2 from the germline V gene are MNHNS and SASEGT. The CDR3 region is CASSEDPGAHTFF. Written as DNA, the CDR3 is TGTGCCAGCAGTGAAGATCCAGGGGCCCACACCTTTTTT.

V is TRBV29-1 and J is TRBJ1-4, with D unclear. The germline gives CDR1 SQVTM, CDR2 ANQGSEA. Trimming took 0 bases from V and 8 from J, leaving 10 bases between them. This CDR3 spans 13 amino acids. CDR3 residues: CSVEDNMREKLFF. The DNA of the CDR3 is TGCAGCGTTGAAGATAATATGAGAGAAAAACTGTTTTTT. Full variable domain (outside the CDR3, taken from reference TRBV29-1 and TRBJ1-4): SAVISQKPSRDICQRGTSLTIQCQVDSQVTMMFWYRQQPGQSLTLIATANQGSEATYESGFVIDKFPISRPNLTFSTLTVSNMSPEDSSIYLCSVEDNMREKLFFGSGTQLSVL.

This clone was seen once. The V call is TRBV3-1 (or the pseudogene TRBV3-2), the J call TRBJ1-2; 9 bases align to TRBD1. CDR1 LGHDT and CDR2 YNNKEL come from the germline V gene (reference sequence). Trimming cost V 4 bases and J 4 bases; bases outside gene matches: 10. This CDR3 has 16 amino acids. CDR3 sequence (DNA): TGTGCCAGCAGCCCGCTAGGACAGGGGAAAGGCTATGGCTACACCTTC. It yields the protein CASSPLGQGKGYGYTF.

This rearrangement joins TRBV27 to TRBJ1-1; D may be TRBD1 (5 bases). Looked up from germline, CDR1 is MNHEY and CDR2 is SMNVEV (reference sequence). Trimming pared 1 base from V and 1 base from J, leaving 16 bases between. This CDR3 is 17 amino acids long. CDR3 region: CASSLYFRGHSNTEAFF. CDR3 nucleotides: TGTGCCAGCAGTTTATACTTTAGAGGACATTCGAACACTGAAGCTTTCTTT.

The chain joins TRBV29-1 to TRBJ2-1; TRBD2 matches 12 bases. There are 15 residues in the CDR3. Unmatched junction bases numbered 6, after V lost 5 bases and J lost 4 bases. Germline V gene lookup returns CDR1 SQVTM and CDR2 ANQGSEA. CDR3 protein: CSVRTGTSGYNEQFF. The CDR3 DNA follows: TGCAGCGTTCGTACCGGGACTAGCGGGTACAATGAGCAGTTCTTC.

The chain carries TRBV7-9 and TRBJ2-1; TRBD2 aligns across 8 bases. This CDR3 region has 15 residues. The V and J ends lost 3 bases and 7 bases, in that order; junction bases with no gene match: 8. Germline V gene data show CDR1 as SEHNR and CDR2 as FQNEAQ (reference sequence). CDR3 in amino acids: CASSLGGGPLNEQFF. The CDR3 DNA reads as TGTGCCAGCAGCTTGGGCGGGGGGCCTTTGAATGAGCAGTTCTTC.

The chain employs TRBV13 and TRBJ2-1, with D maybe TRBD2 (6 bases). With 4 bases removed from V and 4 bases from J, the gap between germline ends came to 11 bases. CDR1 PRHDT and CDR2 FYEKMQ come from the germline V gene (reference sequence). The CDR3 spans 14 residues. The CDR3 reads CASSYSGRYNEQFF. DNA for the CDR3: TGTGCCAGCAGCTATAGCGGCCGATACAATGAGCAGTTCTTC. Full variable domain (outside the CDR3, taken from reference TRBV13 and TRBJ2-1): AAGVIQSPRHLIKEKRETATLKCYPIPRHDTVYWYQQGPGQDPQFLISFYEKMQSDKGSIPDRFSAQQFSDYHSELNMSSLELGDSALYFCASSYSGRYNEQFFGPGTRLTVL.

The genes are TRBV6-1 and TRBJ1-1, with TRBD1 identical over 12 bases. V shed 3 bases and J 11 bases; nucleotides not matched to a gene: 16. Germline V gene sequence: CDR1 MNHNS, CDR2 SASEGT. This CDR3 has 17 amino acids. The CDR3 sequence is CASSDPGQGAHGLGAFF. The CDR3 coding sequence is TGTGCCAGCAGTGATCCGGGACAGGGGGCCCATGGTCTTGGTGCTTTCTTT.

The V gene is TRBV7-6, the J gene TRBJ2-1; 15 bases map to TRBD2. The CDR3 totals 16 residues. Trimming removed 4 bases from V and 7 bases from J; junction bases left unmatched: 5. Germline-derived CDR1 and CDR2 are SGHVS and FNYEAQ. The chain's CDR3 is CASSSGTSGRLNEQFF. The CDR3 DNA reads as TGTGCCAGCAGCTCCGGGACTAGCGGGAGGCTTAATGAGCAGTTCTTC.

The V call is TRBV5-6, the J call TRBJ2-3, with 13 nucleotides matching TRBD2. Looked up from germline, CDR1 is SGHDT and CDR2 is YYEEEE. V trimming: 4 bases; J trimming: 5 bases; junction bases outside the gene matches: 7. The CDR3 is 16 amino acids. CDR3 coding DNA: TGTGCCAGCAGCATACTACGGACTAGCGGGAGAGATACGCAGTATTTT. This sequence encodes CASSILRTSGRDTQYF.

The chain recombines TRBV14 with TRBJ2-1, with no clear D. This CDR3 is 11 amino acids long. Germline V gene data show CDR1 as SGHDN and CDR2 as FVKESK. The V gene lost 4 bases and the J gene lost 5 bases, with 3 bases spanning the gap. CDR3 sequence (DNA): TGTGCCAGCAGCCTAAACAATGAGCAGTTCTTC. Protein sequence: CASSLNNEQFF. Combining the CDR3 with reference TRBV14 and TRBJ2-1 gives the whole variable domain EAGVTQFPSHSVIEKGQTVTLRCDPISGHDNLYWYRRVMGKEIKFLLHFVKESKQDESGMPNNRFLAERTGGTYSTLKVQPAELEDSGVYFCASSLNNEQFFGPGTRLTVL.